The entry that follows covers one T cell receptor (beta chain) sequence. Its antigen is unknown. No much larger clone exists at a distance of one base, and base qualities are not known. Via the germline V gene, CDR1 is MDHEN and CDR2 SYDVKM. Spanning cysteine to phenylalanine, the CDR3 consists of 16 amino acids. The CDR3 DNA has 48 bases and is translated from base 1. The V and J ends are trimmed by 1 base and 2 bases, leaving 15 bases between them. This record comes from a study of shared clonotypes between healthy human individuals (dated by TCRdb to 2019 to 2021). For context, the study as a whole: A couple of women and three men aged 18 to 49 years were included in the cohort. For each donor, CD4 naive and CD4 memory were each given three plates, CD8 naive was given two plates, and CD8 memory was given one plate. Blood TCR repertoires of roughly 5 healthy adults were deeply sequenced to estimate repertoire size and the extent of clonotype sharing between individuals. To increase sequencing depth and limit assay-specific biases, different laboratories used diverse techniques to prepare libraries and sequence TCR repertoires. Between about 0.85 and 10 billion PBMCs per donor were obtained by leukapheresis.

Findings and caveats that apply to the study as a whole: Sampling was limited to blood, and TCR repertoires in tissue likely differ from TCR repertoires in blood. Even with the large sequencing depth, rarefaction of the sorted-subset datasets indicated that sequencing was incomplete. The genetic and exposure-history diversity represented was limited by the small number of donors. Larger estimated clonotype richness was generally found for naive subsets than for memory subsets. When a handful of donors were compared, the shared fraction of clonotypes was about 5.2% for naive CD4, more than 3% for naive CD8, 2% to 2.5% for memory CD4, and less than 0.45% for memory CD8. Pairwise subsampling led to the expectation that sequencing depth would affect the degree of clonotype sharing among donors. Compared with non-shared clonotypes, the clonotypes found in all four sorted-subset donors had higher generation probabilities.

Using the deep immunoSEQ assay, TCR CDR3 regions were amplified from genomic DNA by multiplex PCR. Extracted genomic DNA from each cell subset was spread evenly across all wells of several immunoSEQ 96-well plates, with each plate serving as a replicate. For sorted subsets, 200 to 250 ng of genomic DNA, equivalent to 25,000 to 35,000 T cell genomes, went into each replicate PCR. Purified libraries were measured with a Qubit 3.0 fluorometer, size-checked on a Bioanalyzer 2100, and measured again with the KAPA Library Quantification kit. A separate single-read 150-cycle Illumina NextSeq 550 flow cell was used to sequence each immunoSEQ 96-well plate. The original methods were these. Because the immunoSEQ output included only junctional sequences and no quality scores, the filtering could not be the same as the filtering used for full-length reads. To assign V/J genes and CDR3, sequences were annotated against IMGT germline references using PyIR, a Python wrapper for IgBLAST v1.9. Any read was removed if the V/J assignment was weak (E-value above 1e-6), the CDR3 was missing, or the read contained stop codons, out-of-frame junctions, or ambiguous translated residues. V3J clonotypes were defined as sequences sharing an identical inferred V gene, J gene, and CDR3 amino acid sequence. Percentage overlap between repertoires was calculated by dividing the number of shared unique clonotypes by the size of the smaller repertoire. Three approaches were used to assess repertoire richness: RTK rarefaction, the Chao1 estimator, and Recon v2.1 estimates of unobserved clonotypes. Generation probabilities were computed with OLGA for all TCRbeta clonotypes obtained by the gDNA method from several donors. This immuneACCESS table, as held by TCRdb, lists in-frame sequences with V and J called but not all clones. Of the missing ones, under half trace to an unresolved V gene in checked studies; the others have no known cause. V and J calls and clone size are given by that table; D and trimming were obtained from the DNA. A total of some 2.4 million clones appear in this sample, roughly 93% of them only once. The leading ten clones occupy 0.36% of the sample.

Donors were healthy HIV-negative adults with no recently reported acute infections or vaccinations. Every donor was a Caucasian adult living in Nashville, Tennessee, USA. CD4+ T cells were enriched by magnetic negative selection, after which naive cells were positively selected on CD45RA and the negative fraction was taken as the memory subset. Blood was collected by leukapheresis, and PBMCs were isolated by Ficoll-Histopaque density gradient centrifugation and then cryopreserved in liquid nitrogen vapor phase. Analytical flow cytometry was used to check the purity and quantity of each magnetically sorted T cell population. Genomic DNA was isolated from each sorted fraction and quantified by UV absorbance on a Nanodrop 2000c.

Sequencing was done on a sample of naive CD4+ T cells from PBMCs. In light of the paper, this sample's cell subset or site label describes: CD45RA+ positively selected. The clonotype comes from a man aged 18 to 29 in good health. Some clones in this sample may be carry-over from other donors' samples. Recombination linked TRBV28 to TRBJ2-7; TRBD1 could be the D gene, as 6 bases match. The CDR3: CASSLSPRGSTYEQYF. The DNA reads TGTGCCAGCAGTTTATCCCCAAGGGGGTCTACCTACGAGCAGTACTTC.